This T cell receptor (beta chain) is drawn from a study of beta chain features in type 1 diabetes (dated by TCRdb to the late 2010s). Study-wide context: Mean age, gender distribution, total cell number and subset yield were not different between patients and healthy donors. A total of around 110,000,000 sorted cells were examined across all samples, and RNA yield correlated strongly with the number of cells per subset. The study compared the TCRB repertoires of sorted circulating CD4+ T cell subsets in recently diagnosed type 1 diabetes patients with those in matched healthy donors. Regulatory and stem cell-like memory subsets were isolated from only 8 patients and roughly eight healthy donors, whereas naive and central memory subsets came from all 30 or so donors.

The High Capacity cDNA Reverse Transcription Kit was used to reverse transcribe all of the isolated RNA, meaning that expressed TCRB transcripts were what got sequenced. Deep immunoSEQ sequencing was performed on naive, central memory and regulatory T cell samples, with an average of approximately 3.9 million total reads per sample. After sorted cells were lysed in RLT buffer, RNA was extracted with DNase-treated RNeasy Micro or Mini kits, with the choice depending on cell number. Each cell subset was processed separately to prevent cross-contamination, with patient and healthy donor samples processed together. The immunoSEQ multiplex PCR was used to amplify TCRB sequences from cDNA, generating 87-bp fragments that spanned the CDR3 region. Sequencing of the amplicons was performed on the Illumina HiSeq platform. Turning to the authors' computational methods: Synthetic template baselines were used to correct PCR bias computationally, reads within Hamming distance 2 were collapsed together, and singletons that could not be merged were discarded. By aligning reads against IMGT, V, D and J genes, CDR3 length, and insertions or deletions at six rearrangement sites were assigned. Within each subset, clonotype counts were normalized to sorted cell number, and only after that were true diversity and Gini coefficients computed with the tcR R package. Repertoire sharing was quantified using the overlap coefficient calculated on TCRB nucleotide sequences. Out-of-frame TCRB sequences from naive cells were analyzed to stand in for the pre-selection repertoire. TCRdb obtained this table from immuneACCESS and retained in-frame rearrangements with V and J assigned. These tables miss some clones; where compared with another copy, unresolved V genes account for less than half of the shortfall, and the remainder is unexplained. From that table come the V and J calls and clone size; the DNA was used to work out D and trimming. The sample data list about half a million clones, and around 30% of these were observed just once. About 0.065% of the sample comes from the top ten.

Via the germline V gene, CDR1 is SQVTM and CDR2 ANQGSEA. Relative to germline, V is 3 bases shorter and J is 4 bases shorter, with 7 bases between their ends. The CDR3 spans 12 residues, from the cysteine through the phenylalanine. CDR3 DNA only is kept here, 36 bases in frame from base 1. Each donor gave one peripheral blood draw, around 0.12 L on average, collected into heparinised tubes. A BD FACSAria II and a panel including CD45RO, CCR7, CD25, CD127, CD95 and CD27 were used to sort naive, central memory, regulatory and stem cell-like memory CD4+ T cells. A purity above 98% was achieved for all sorted populations. Right away, PBMCs were isolated by Lymphoprep density gradient centrifugation and were stained directly, with no culture step. So that batch effects would be minimized, each experiment stained and sorted samples in pairs, pairing one healthy donor with one patient. Comment on this clone: Its antigen has not been determined. No base quality values were provided; no much bigger clone lies one nucleotide off.

The study at large found these results: Because the HLA sub-analyses included only small numbers of individuals, any influence of HLA type on TCRB rearrangement was left unresolved. Naive, central memory and regulatory TCRB repertoires appeared to be more similar among patients than among healthy donors. Sequencing cDNA rather than genomic DNA could over-represent highly expressing activated cells, although activation and CD3 levels did not differ between groups. Fewer insertions and more nucleotide deletions at VDJ recombination sites were observed in patients with type 1 diabetes, implying thymic rearrangement abnormalities. Type 1 diabetes patients showed a moderate but significant shortening of TCRB CDR3 length in all four CD4+ subsets. PCR may preferentially amplify shorter templates, but because patient and control samples were amplified and corrected together, any resulting skew would affect both groups equally.

The chain is assembled from TRBV29-1 and TRBJ2-1; the D gene identity is not certain. The receptor was derived from a man between 18 and 29 years old in good health. Sequences were obtained from naive CD4+ T cells from blood. What the cell subset or site label conveys for this sample: true naive CD4+ T cells. The CDR3 is CSVDFKYNEQFF. The DNA is as follows: TGCAGCGTTGATTTTAAATACAATGAGCAGTTCTTC.